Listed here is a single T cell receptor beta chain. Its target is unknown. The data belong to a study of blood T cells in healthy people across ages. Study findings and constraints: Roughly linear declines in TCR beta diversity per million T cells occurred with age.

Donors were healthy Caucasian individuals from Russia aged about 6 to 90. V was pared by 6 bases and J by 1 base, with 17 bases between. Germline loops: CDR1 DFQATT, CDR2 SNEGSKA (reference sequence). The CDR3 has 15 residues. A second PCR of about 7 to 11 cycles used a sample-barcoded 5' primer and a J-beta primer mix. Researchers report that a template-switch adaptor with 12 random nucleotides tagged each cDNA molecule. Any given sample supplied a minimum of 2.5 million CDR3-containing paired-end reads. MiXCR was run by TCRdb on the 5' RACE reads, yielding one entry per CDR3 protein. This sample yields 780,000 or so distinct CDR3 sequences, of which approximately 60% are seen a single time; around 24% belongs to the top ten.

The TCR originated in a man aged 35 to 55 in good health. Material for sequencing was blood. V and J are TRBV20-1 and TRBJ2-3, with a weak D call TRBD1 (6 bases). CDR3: CSAKVLPGGTDTQYF. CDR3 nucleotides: TGCAGTGCGAAAGTACTCCCAGGGGGCACAGATACGCAGTATTTT.